This TCR beta chain was retrieved from a study of regulatory T cells in long-lasting Graves disease. Study results and caveats: It was possible that the small sample size reduced accuracy.

Stated time point: newly diagnosed GD, antithyroid drugs for less than 3 months. RNA isolated from PBMCs was used to make the TCR library. Per germline, CDR1 SGHRS and CDR2 YFSETQ. The CDR3 is made up of 16 amino acids. V shed 0 bases and J 4 bases; nucleotides not matched to a gene: 6. This clonotype showed up many times. Antigen unknown. Combining iRepertoire HTBI primers with Arm-PCR of CDR3 regions, the authors built TCR beta libraries. TCRdb reprocessed the multiplex PCR reads via MiXCR and lists one record per CDR3 protein. This sample has 380,000 or so distinct CDR3 sequences; roughly 16% occur once, and the top ten carry around 21%. This sample also belongs to another study, concerning T cells in Graves' hyperthyroidism and ophthalmopathy. That study reports: Patients with uncontrolled infections, other autoimmune diseases, pregnancy or lactation were excluded.

The chain recombines TRBV5-1 with TRBJ2-1; 8 bases fit TRBD2. This receptor was identified in a woman in her late teens or twenties with Graves disease. The specimen comprised peripheral blood mononuclear cells (PBMCs), sampled at new diagnosis, from a patient treated with antithyroid drugs. CDR3 residues: CASSLGREGVYNEQFF. The CDR3 bases are TGCGCCAGCAGCTTGGGACGGGAGGGAGTTTACAATGAGCAGTTCTTC.